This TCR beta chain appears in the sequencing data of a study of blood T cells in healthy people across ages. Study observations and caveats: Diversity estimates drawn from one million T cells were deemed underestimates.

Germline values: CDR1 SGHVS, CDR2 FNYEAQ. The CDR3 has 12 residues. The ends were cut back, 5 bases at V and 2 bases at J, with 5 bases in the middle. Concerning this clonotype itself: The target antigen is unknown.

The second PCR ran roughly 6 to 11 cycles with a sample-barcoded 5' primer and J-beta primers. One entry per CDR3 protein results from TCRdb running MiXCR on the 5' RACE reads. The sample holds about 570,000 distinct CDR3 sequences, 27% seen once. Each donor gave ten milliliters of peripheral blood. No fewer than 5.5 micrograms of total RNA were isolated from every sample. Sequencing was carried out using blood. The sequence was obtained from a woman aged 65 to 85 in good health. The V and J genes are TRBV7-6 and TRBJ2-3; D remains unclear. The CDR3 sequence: CASSPVTDTQYF. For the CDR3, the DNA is TGTGCCAGCAGCCCCGTCACAGATACGCAGTATTTT. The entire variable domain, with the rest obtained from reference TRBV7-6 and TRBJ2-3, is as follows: GAGVSQSPRYKVTKRGQDVALRCDPISGHVSLYWYRQALGQGPEFLTYFNYEAQQDKSGLPNDRFSAERPEGSISTLTIQRTEQRDSAMYRCASSPVTDTQYFGPGTRLTVL.